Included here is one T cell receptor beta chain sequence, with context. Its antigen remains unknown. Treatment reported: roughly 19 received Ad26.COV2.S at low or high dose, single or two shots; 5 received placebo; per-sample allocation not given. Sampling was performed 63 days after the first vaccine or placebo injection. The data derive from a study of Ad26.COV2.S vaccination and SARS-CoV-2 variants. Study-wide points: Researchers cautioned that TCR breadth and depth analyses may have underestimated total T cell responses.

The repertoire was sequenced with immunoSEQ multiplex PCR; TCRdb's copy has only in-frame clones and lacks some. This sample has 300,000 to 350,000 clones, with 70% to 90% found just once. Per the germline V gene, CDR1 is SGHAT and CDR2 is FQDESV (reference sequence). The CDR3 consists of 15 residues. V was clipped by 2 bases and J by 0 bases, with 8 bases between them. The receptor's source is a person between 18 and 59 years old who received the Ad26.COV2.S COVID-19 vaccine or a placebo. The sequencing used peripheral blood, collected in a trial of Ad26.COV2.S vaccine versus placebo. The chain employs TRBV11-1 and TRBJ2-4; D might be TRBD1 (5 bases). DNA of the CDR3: TGTGCCAGCAGCTTACTGGGGCTAGCCAAAAACATTCAGTACTTC. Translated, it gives CASSLLGLAKNIQYF.